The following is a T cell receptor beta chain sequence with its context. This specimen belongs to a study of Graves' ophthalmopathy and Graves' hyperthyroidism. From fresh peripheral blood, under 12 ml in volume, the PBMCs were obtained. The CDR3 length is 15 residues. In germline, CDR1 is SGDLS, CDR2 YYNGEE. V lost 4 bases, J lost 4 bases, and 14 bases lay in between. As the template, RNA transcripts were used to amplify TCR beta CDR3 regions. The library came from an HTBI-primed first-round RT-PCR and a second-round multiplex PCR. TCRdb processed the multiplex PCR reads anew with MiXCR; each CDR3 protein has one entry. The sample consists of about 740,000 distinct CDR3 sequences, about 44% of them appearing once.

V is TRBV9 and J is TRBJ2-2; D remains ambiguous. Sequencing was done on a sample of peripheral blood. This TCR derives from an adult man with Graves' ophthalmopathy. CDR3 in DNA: TGTGCCAGCAGCCCTCAAAAAGTCTCCACCGGGGAGCTGTTTTTT. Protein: CASSPQKVSTGELFF.